The next 32 T cell receptor beta chains were all read from a single sample in a study of control samples from healthy donors and cancer patients. Repertoires were generated with immunoSEQ multiplex PCR, while TCRdb's copy carries only in-frame clones and drops some. The profile shows roughly 92,000 clones, around nine tenths of them singletons. Input material: blood. These receptors were taken from a woman aged 55-70 years in good health.

The gene calls are TRBV2 and TRBJ1-2, with a possible D match to TRBD1 (5 bases). V dropped 8 bases and J dropped 6 bases, with 28 bases sitting between them. CDR3 length: 17 residues. Per germline, CDR1 SNHLY and CDR2 FYNNEI. In DNA, the CDR3 is TGTGCCAGCGACCCGTCGGGAGGGGCCTCCTCAGCCAATGGCTACACCTTC. It is translated as CASDPSGGASSANGYTF.

The V call is TRBV5-1, the J call TRBJ2-5; 8 positions match TRBD2. The J segment lost 5 bases and the V segment lost 3 bases, leaving 3 bases of the junction unmatched. The CDR3 totals 13 residues. The germline CDR1 and CDR2 sequences are SGHRS and YFSETQ. CDR3 in amino acids: CASSSGGPETQYF. The CDR3 bases are TGCGCCAGCAGCTCGGGGGGGCCTGAGACCCAGTACTTC.

This clone is judged medium-sized (0.01 to 0.1%). V gene TRBV3-1 (or the pseudogene TRBV3-2) combines with J gene TRBJ1-1, with D maybe TRBD1 (5 bases). This CDR3 contains 13 residues. V was pared by 2 bases and J by 5 bases, with 9 bases between. Looked up from germline, CDR1 is LGHDT and CDR2 is YNNKEL (reference sequence). The CDR3 DNA reads TGTGCCAGCAGCCAACGGGGGAGGACTGAAGCTTTCTTT. It encodes CASSQRGRTEAFF.

This chain uses TRBV20-1 with TRBJ2-5; perhaps D is TRBD1 or TRBD2 (5 bases each). Trimming removed 6 bases from V and 3 bases from J, with 8 bases in between. Looked up from germline, CDR1 is DFQATT and CDR2 is SNEGSKA (reference sequence). The CDR3 consists of 11 residues. The CDR3 is CSAGPKETQYF. CDR3 DNA sequence: TGCAGTGCGGGACCTAAAGAGACCCAGTACTTC.

For the CDR3, the DNA is TGTGCCAGTAATCGACAGGGGGCGTGGGGGGCCAACGTCCTGACTTTC. Translation: CASNRQGAWGANVLTF. The V and J genes are TRBV19 and TRBJ2-6, with 10 bases aligning to TRBD1. Germline CDR1 is LNHDA and CDR2 is SQIVND (reference sequence). After removal of 7 bases from V and 4 bases from J, the junction contained 7 bases not matched to a gene. The CDR3 sequence is 16 residues long.

In its sample, this clone was seen a few times. V gene TRBV24-1 combines with J gene TRBJ2-5; 8 positions agree with TRBD1. Germline values: CDR1 KGHDR, CDR2 SFDVKD. Trimming cost V 3 bases and J 3 bases; bases outside gene matches: 8. The CDR3 consists of 16 residues. CDR3 sequence: CATSDAGQGSEETQYF. DNA of the CDR3: TGTGCCACCAGTGATGCCGGACAGGGCTCCGAAGAGACCCAGTACTTC.

This clone has just a few counts. V and J are TRBV11-3 and TRBJ2-3; D gene ambiguous. Trimming removed 0 bases at V and 2 bases at J, with 3 bases between. This CDR3 contains 13 residues. Germline-derived CDR1 and CDR2 are SGHNT and YENEEA. CDR3 sequence reads: CASSLDITDTQYF. CDR3 sequence (DNA): TGTGCCAGCAGCTTAGACATCACAGATACGCAGTATTTT.

The chain combines TRBV5-1 with TRBJ2-3; TRBD2 matches 7 bases. Germline-derived CDR1 and CDR2 are SGHRS and YFSETQ. The CDR3 spans 13 residues. Trimming removed 7 bases from V and 2 bases from J; junction bases left unmatched: 4. CDR3 sequence reads: CASWGGNTDTQYF. In DNA form, the CDR3 reads TGCGCCAGCTGGGGGGGAAACACAGATACGCAGTATTTT. The complete variable domain, with remaining parts taken from reference TRBV5-1 and TRBJ2-3, reads KAGVTQTPRYLIKTRGQQVTLSCSPISGHRSVSWYQQTPGQGLQFLFEYFSETQRNKGNFPGRFSGRQFSNSRSEMNVSTLELGDSALYLCASWGGNTDTQYFGPGTRLTVL.

This clone turned up a few times. The CDR3 nucleotides are TGTGCCAGCAGCGTAGGGGCAGGGAAGAACGAGCAGTACTTC. Its translation is CASSVGAGKNEQYF. This sequence joins TRBV9 and TRBJ2-7, with D maybe TRBD1 (5 bases). V was cut by 0 bases and J by 5 bases, with 12 bases left in between. Germline V gene lookup returns CDR1 SGDLS and CDR2 YYNGEE. The CDR3 loop spans 14 amino acids.

CDR3 sequence reads: CASSPSGAPLAKNIQYF. The CDR3 DNA follows: TGTGCCAGCAGTCCCTCGGGGGCACCCTTAGCCAAAAACATTCAGTACTTC. V and J are TRBV5-8 and TRBJ2-4; D may correspond to TRBD1 or TRBD2 (6 bases each). This CDR3 has 17 amino acids. Germline V gene data show CDR1 as SGHTS and CDR2 as YDEGEE. Trimming removed 5 bases from V and 0 bases from J, with 18 bases in between.

This clone was recorded once. This chain joins TRBV2 and TRBJ2-5, with D possibly being TRBD2 (7 bases). The V and J ends lost 4 bases and 0 bases respectively, with 12 bases between them. This CDR3 spans 15 amino acids. Germline-derived CDR1 and CDR2 are SNHLY and FYNNEI. CDR3 nucleotides: TGTGCCAGCAGTGTTGCGGGGGCATACCAAGAGACCCAGTACTTC. Amino acids: CASSVAGAYQETQYF.

The chain uses TRBV20-1 and TRBJ2-3, with a weak D call TRBD2 (6 bases). The CDR3 covers 15 residues. Germline CDR1 reads DFQATT; CDR2 reads SNEGSKA (reference sequence). V lost 3 bases, J lost 0 bases, and 13 bases lay in between. CDR3 DNA sequence: TGCAGTGCTAGTCCGCACGGGAGCAGCACAGATACGCAGTATTTT. Amino acids: CSASPHGSSTDTQYF.

This sequence joins TRBV10-2 and TRBJ2-7; no reliable D call. With 3 bases removed from V and 0 bases from J, the gap between germline ends came to 6 bases. From germline, CDR1 is WSHSY and CDR2 SAAADI. The CDR3 is made up of 13 amino acids. CDR3 loop: CASSDWSSYEQYF. CDR3 sequence (DNA): TGCGCCAGCAGTGACTGGAGCTCCTACGAGCAGTACTTC.

The chain has TRBV30 and TRBJ2-6; weak D call: TRBD2 (5 bases). Germline values: CDR1 GTSNPN, CDR2 SVGIG (reference sequence). The V end lost 2 bases, the J end lost 0 bases, and 8 bases lay between the germline ends. This CDR3 region has 15 residues. The CDR3 loop reads CAWSRDFSGANVLTF. The DNA of the CDR3 is TGTGCCTGGAGTCGGGATTTCTCTGGGGCCAACGTCCTGACTTTC.

This sequence joins TRBV28 and TRBJ1-5; tentatively, D is TRBD1 (5 bases). The CDR3 has 12 residues. Germline V lookup: CDR1 MDHEN, CDR2 SYDVKM. Deletions cut 10 bases from V and 4 bases from J, with 11 bases between. CDR3 nucleotides: TGTGCCATCCGGGGCCCTAATCAGCCCCAGCATTTT. This encodes CAIRGPNQPQHF.

This clone was found once. The chain is built from TRBV12-3 or TRBV12-4 and TRBJ2-7, with D perhaps TRBD1 (5 bases). The CDR3 is 13 amino acids. V gave up 3 bases and J gave up 7 bases, with 13 bases separating them. This chain's CDR3 is CASSFTWGAEQYF. CDR3 nucleotides: TGTGCCAGCAGTTTTACGTGGGGCGCGGAGCAGTACTTC.

This chain connects TRBV7-9 to TRBJ1-1, with 7 bases identical to TRBD1. With V trimmed by 5 bases and J by 5 bases, 5 bases remained unmatched. The length of the CDR3 is 13 residues. The V gene's germline CDR1 is SEHNR and CDR2 FQNEAQ (reference sequence). The CDR3 DNA follows: TGTGCCAGCAGCCGACAGGGCGATACTGAAGCTTTCTTT. It encodes CASSRQGDTEAFF.

J is TRBJ2-2 and V is TRBV2, with D uncertain. The CDR3 length is 13 residues. The V end lost 4 bases, the J end lost 4 bases, and 7 bases lay between the germline ends. Germline-derived CDR1 and CDR2 are SNHLY and FYNNEI. In nucleotides, the CDR3 is TGTGCCAGCAGTGTTAGCACCACCGGGGAGCTGTTTTTT. It encodes CASSVSTTGELFF. The full variable domain, rest sourced from reference TRBV2 and TRBJ2-2, is EPEVTQTPSHQVTQMGQEVILRCVPISNHLYFYWYRQILGQKVEFLVSFYNNEISEKSEIFDDQFSVERPDGSNFTLKIRSTKLEDSAMYFCASSVSTTGELFFGEGSRLTVL.

V is TRBV19 and J is TRBJ1-6; 9 positions match TRBD1. J gave up 10 bases and V 3 bases, and 16 bases lay outside the gene matches. Germline V gene lookup returns CDR1 LNHDA and CDR2 SQIVND (reference sequence). CDR3 length: 18 residues. CDR3 sequence reads: CASSIGRDRAYKRSPLHF. CDR3 DNA: TGTGCCAGTAGTATCGGTCGGGACAGGGCCTATAAGCGGTCACCCCTCCACTTT.

The chain's CDR3 is CASSQGWQTYNSPLHF. The CDR3 DNA sequence: TGCGCCAGCAGCCAAGGATGGCAGACCTATAATTCACCCCTCCACTTT. The chain combines TRBV4-1 with TRBJ1-6; D uncertain. Trimming stripped 1 base from V and 2 bases from J, with 9 bases between. CDR1 is MGHRA, CDR2 YSYEKL, per germline. This CDR3 contains 16 residues.

CDR3 coding DNA: TGTGCCAGCAGCTCCTTAGCGGGGGGGCCTACAGATACGCAGTATTTT. Amino acids: CASSSLAGGPTDTQYF. This chain uses TRBV5-4 with TRBJ2-3; 11 nucleotides agree with TRBD2. Germline trimming cut 3 bases from V and 3 bases from J; bases unmatched to any gene: 6. Germline CDR1 is SGHNT and CDR2 is YYREEE (reference sequence). The CDR3 is made up of 16 amino acids.

This rearrangement joins TRBV6-2 or TRBV6-3 to TRBJ2-5; D is perhaps TRBD2 (5 bases). The germline V and J ends were trimmed by 4 bases and 4 bases, with 13 bases remaining between them. Germline-derived CDR1 and CDR2 are MNHEY and SVGEGT. CDR3 length: 14 amino acids. The CDR3 protein is CASSSRASPETQYF. The CDR3 nucleotides are TGTGCCAGCAGTTCCCGGGCTAGCCCAGAGACCCAGTACTTC.

This chain joins TRBV6-6 and TRBJ2-3, with D uncertain. There are 13 residues in the CDR3. Germline V gene data show CDR1 as MNHNY and CDR2 as SVGAGI (reference sequence). Trimming cost V 5 bases and J 0 bases, with 6 bases left between them. The CDR3 region is CASSPESTDTQYF. The CDR3 bases are TGTGCCAGCAGTCCCGAGAGCACAGATACGCAGTATTTT.

A single count supports this clone. The chain uses TRBV6-5 and TRBJ2-2; TRBD2 matches at 8 bases. Per germline, CDR1 MNHEY and CDR2 SVGAGI. V lost 6 bases and J lost 1; bases outside the gene matches: 4. The CDR3 covers 15 residues. The CDR3 DNA reads TGTGCCAGCAGAACCAGCGGGAGGAACACCGGGGAGCTGTTTTTT. This translates into CASRTSGRNTGELFF.

CDR3 nucleotides: TGTGCCAGCAGTTACCAAGGACAGGGGGGGCGATACGAGCAGTACTTC. Translation gives CASSYQGQGGRYEQYF. This chain connects TRBV6-6 to TRBJ2-7, with 10 bases fitting TRBD1. V lost 2 bases and J lost 4; bases outside the gene matches: 8. CDR3 length: 16 amino acids. Germline CDR1 and CDR2: MNHNY and SVGAGI (reference sequence).

The chain combines TRBV7-8 with TRBJ2-3; no clear D. Germline CDR1 and CDR2: SGHVS and FQNEAQ. Trimming took 1 base from V and 4 from J, leaving 12 bases between them. The CDR3 runs to 15 residues. The DNA for the CDR3 is TGTGCCAGCAGCTTAGTTGTCTCAGGTCCAGATACGCAGTATTTT. Protein: CASSLVVSGPDTQYF.

V is TRBV19 and J is TRBJ2-2; the match to TRBD1 covers 9 bases. Unmatched junction bases numbered 8, after V lost 11 bases and J lost 4 bases. The V gene's germline CDR1 is LNHDA and CDR2 SQIVND (reference sequence). The CDR3 runs to 14 residues. The CDR3 sequence is CAAVLDRGTGELFF. CDR3 nucleotide sequence: TGTGCCGCGGTATTGGACAGGGGCACCGGGGAGCTGTTTTTT.

This rearrangement joins TRBV5-1 to TRBJ2-2; maybe TRBD2 (5 bases). The ends were cut back, 1 base at V and 4 bases at J, with 5 bases in the middle. The CDR3 is 13 residues long. CDR1 SGHRS and CDR2 YFSETQ come from the germline V gene. CDR3 residues: CASSLTSTGELFF. The CDR3 DNA follows: TGCGCCAGCAGCTTGACTAGCACCGGGGAGCTGTTTTTT.

The CDR3 sequence is CASTGQGGYNEQFF. CDR3 coding DNA: TGTGCCAGCACTGGACAGGGGGGCTACAATGAGCAGTTCTTC. The gene calls are TRBV3-1 (or the pseudogene TRBV3-2) and TRBJ2-1; 10 nucleotides line up with TRBD1. This CDR3 region has 14 residues. The junction had 3 bases not matched to a gene; V was cut back by 7 bases and J by 3 bases. Germline loops: CDR1 LGHDT, CDR2 YNNKEL (reference sequence).

The chain has TRBV7-3 and TRBJ2-7, with a possible D match to TRBD2 (5 bases). Between the trimmed V and J ends, which lost 2 bases and 6 bases, there was a span of 17 bases. The CDR3 is 15 residues long. Per germline, CDR1 SGHTA and CDR2 FQGTGA. The CDR3 nucleotides read TGTGCCAGCAGCTTACGGTTCGGGAACCCCCTCGAGCAGTACTTC. Translated, it gives CASSLRFGNPLEQYF. The entire variable domain, with the rest obtained from reference TRBV7-3 and TRBJ2-7, is as follows: GAGVSQTPSNKVTEKGKYVELRCDPISGHTALYWYRQSLGQGPEFLIYFQGTGAADDSGLPNDRFFAVRPEGSVSTLKIQRTERGDSAVYLCASSLRFGNPLEQYFGPGTRLTVT.

This chain joins TRBV3-1 (or the pseudogene TRBV3-2) and TRBJ2-7; 8 positions agree with TRBD2. With V trimmed by 5 bases and J by 7 bases, 10 bases remained unmatched. There are 14 residues in the CDR3. Per germline, CDR1 LGHDT and CDR2 YNNKEL (reference sequence). The CDR3 DNA sequence: TGTGCCAGCAGCTCACTAGCGGCCTTGGGTGAGCAGTACTTC. It translates to CASSSLAALGEQYF.

The chain uses TRBV19 and TRBJ1-2; D gene unclear. V dropped 3 bases and J dropped 8 bases, with 19 bases sitting between them. Germline CDR1 reads LNHDA; CDR2 reads SQIVND (reference sequence). The CDR3 runs to 15 residues. Here the CDR3 reads CASSMPSGRRRGYTF. The CDR3 DNA reads as TGTGCCAGTAGTATGCCCTCGGGCCGGCGTCGCGGCTACACCTTC.